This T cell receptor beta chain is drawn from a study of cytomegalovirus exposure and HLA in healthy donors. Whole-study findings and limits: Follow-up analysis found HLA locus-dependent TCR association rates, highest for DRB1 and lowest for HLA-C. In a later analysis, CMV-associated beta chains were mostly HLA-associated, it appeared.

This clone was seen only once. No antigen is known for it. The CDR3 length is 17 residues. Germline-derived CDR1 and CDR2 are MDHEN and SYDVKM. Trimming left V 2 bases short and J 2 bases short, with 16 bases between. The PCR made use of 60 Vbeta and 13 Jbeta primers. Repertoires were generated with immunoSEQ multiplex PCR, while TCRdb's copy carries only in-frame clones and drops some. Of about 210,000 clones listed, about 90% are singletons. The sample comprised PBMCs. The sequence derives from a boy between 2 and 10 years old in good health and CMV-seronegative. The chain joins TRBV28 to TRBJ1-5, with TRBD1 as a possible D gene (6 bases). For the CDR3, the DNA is TGTGCCAGCAGTTTAGTGTATCGTAAGGGGGGCAATCAGCCCCAGCATTTT. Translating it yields CASSLVYRKGGNQPQHF.